This TCR beta chain was captured by sequencing in a study of PD-L1 blockade in urothelial cancer. CDR3 length: 13 amino acids. V lost 3 bases and J lost 5, with 10 bases in between. The germline gives CDR1 LGHNA, CDR2 YSLEER. The method was immunoSEQ multiplex PCR; TCRdb's version includes in-frame clones alone and lacks a portion of them. The sample lists about 91,000 clones; approximately 90% were seen once. This clone was seen just once. The rearrangement joins TRBV4-3 to TRBJ2-5; a possible D gene is TRBD1 (6 bases). This TCR was recovered from a man aged 60 to 69 with urothelial cancer. Sequenced material: PBMCs, taken around atezolizumab (anti-PD-L1) treatment. Here the CDR3 reads CASSQGAGETQYF. In nucleotides, the CDR3 is TGCGCCAGCAGCCAGGGGGCTGGTGAGACCCAGTACTTC.